Sequencing of this T cell receptor (beta chain) was carried out in a study of T cell repertoires in cytomegalovirus infection. The wider study: Matching HLA type, along with CMV infection, was indicated by public TCR beta signatures. General study results and limits: The ex vivo response was dominated by HLA-C-restricted CMV-specific TCR beta clonotypes.

Worth noting for this clonotype: Its antigen is not identified.

Each CDR3 protein gets one entry after TCRdb re-called the reads with MiXCR. The sample includes some 800,000 distinct CDR3 sequences, 25% to 35% of them seen just once. This material consisted of cultured CD8+ T cells from PBMCs, taken from culture after CMV antigen stimulation. The receptor was derived from a human donor in good health (CMV status not recorded). Some clones in this sample may be carry-over from other donors' samples.

CDR3 coding DNA: TGTGCCAGCAGTTTTCCTCTTCGGGAAAGGACAGGGGCCTATGGCTACACCTTC. Its translation: CASSFPLRERTGAYGYTF. The chain uses TRBV12-3 or TRBV12-4 and TRBJ1-2; 9 positions agree with TRBD1. V was pared by 3 bases and J by 4 bases, with 15 bases of the junction left unmatched. The CDR3 length is 18 residues.